One and the same sample provided the 13 T cell receptor beta chains below, sequenced in a study of blood T cell repertoires in COVID-19. Clones were read by immunoSEQ multiplex PCR, and TCRdb kept only the in-frame ones, dropping some. This table holds under 200,000 clones, approximately 88% found once. The sample comprised peripheral blood. The receptors derive from a woman in her fifties or sixties with acute or convalescent COVID-19.

The CDR3 nucleotides are TGTGCCAGCTCACTTAACAGGGGTTGGGAGACCCAGTACTTC. Translated: CASSLNRGWETQYF. V gene TRBV18 combines with J gene TRBJ2-5; TRBD1 matches 7 bases. This CDR3 contains 14 residues. V shed 4 bases, J shed 5 bases, and the junction held 7 bases outside the gene matches. Germline CDR1 KGHSH, CDR2 LQKENI. The full variable domain, in which reference TRBV18 and TRBJ2-5 provide the parts outside the CDR3, is NAGVMQNPRHLVRRRGQEARLRCSPMKGHSHVYWYRQLPEEGLKFMVYLQKENIIDESGMPKERFSAEFPKEGPSILRIQQVVRGDSAAYFCASSLNRGWETQYFGPGTRLLVL.

This clone was seen a single time. This chain connects TRBV4-1 to TRBJ1-2, with TRBD1 matching 8 bases. The germline gives CDR1 MGHRA, CDR2 YSYEKL. This CDR3 spans 13 amino acids. V lost 0 bases and J lost 10; bases outside the gene matches: 4. CDR3 sequence reads: CASSQDRTGHYTF. The CDR3 DNA follows: TGCGCCAGCAGCCAAGATAGGACAGGGCACTACACCTTC.

V gene TRBV12-3 or TRBV12-4 combines with J gene TRBJ1-1; TRBD1 is a possible D gene (6 bases). V was cut by 5 bases and J by 6 bases, with 13 bases left in between. The CDR3 runs to 13 residues. The CDR3 reads CASSRRTAAEAFF. CDR3 nucleotide sequence: TGTGCCAGCAGTCGAAGGACAGCTGCTGAAGCTTTCTTT.

The rearrangement uses TRBV5-1 and TRBJ1-2; D perhaps matches TRBD1 (6 bases). The V end was cut by 4 bases, the J end by 2 bases, with 12 bases between. The V gene's germline CDR1 is SGHRS and CDR2 YFSETQ. There are 14 residues in the CDR3. DNA for the CDR3: TGCGCCAGCAGCACAGGGTCCGGGAACTATGGCTACACCTTC. This translates into CASSTGSGNYGYTF.

The J gene is TRBJ2-7, the V gene TRBV7-2; no firm D call. The ends were cut back, 2 bases at V and 6 bases at J, with 17 bases in the middle. The germline V gene has CDR1 SGHTA and CDR2 FQGNSA. This CDR3 spans 15 amino acids. In DNA form, the CDR3 reads TGTGCCAGCAGCTTAAGCAGGCTCCCTTTCTCCGAGCAGTACTTC. This encodes CASSLSRLPFSEQYF.

This chain joins TRBV7-3 and TRBJ1-2, with a weak D call TRBD1 (5 bases). The CDR3 totals 13 residues. CDR1 SGHTA and CDR2 FQGTGA come from the germline V gene. Trimming stripped 5 bases from V and 5 bases from J, with 12 bases between. The CDR3 sequence is CASSQAGRYGYTF. The DNA for the CDR3 is TGTGCCAGCAGCCAAGCAGGGAGGTATGGCTACACCTTC. The entire variable domain, with the rest obtained from reference TRBV7-3 and TRBJ1-2, is as follows: GAGVSQTPSNKVTEKGKYVELRCDPISGHTALYWYRQSLGQGPEFLIYFQGTGAADDSGLPNDRFFAVRPEGSVSTLKIQRTERGDSAVYLCASSQAGRYGYTFGSGTRLTVV.

This clone has a single count. V is TRBV3-1 (or the pseudogene TRBV3-2) and J is TRBJ1-3; TRBD1 matches 9 bases. CDR3 length equals 15 residues. Trimming took 1 base from V and 4 from J; bases not matched to a gene: 2. Germline V lookup: CDR1 LGHDT, CDR2 YNNKEL (reference sequence). CDR3 sequence: CASSQGGQGGNTIYF. CDR3 coding DNA: TGTGCCAGCAGCCAAGGGGGACAGGGAGGAAACACCATATATTTT.

The chain links TRBV6-4 to TRBJ2-2, with D possibly matching TRBD2 (6 bases). Trimming left V 1 base short and J 5 bases short, with 11 bases between. The V gene's germline CDR1 is MRHNA and CDR2 SNTAGT. The CDR3 is 15 amino acids. The CDR3 nucleotides read TGTGCCAGCAGTGACTTTGCGGGGAGGACCGGGGAGCTGTTTTTT. This gives the protein CASSDFAGRTGELFF.

The CDR3 is CASSPTGNGYTF. Written as DNA, the CDR3 is TGTGCCAGCAGTCCGACAGGGAATGGCTACACCTTC. The rearrangement uses TRBV6-2 or TRBV6-3 and TRBJ1-2, with 7 nucleotides matching TRBD1. Germline-derived CDR1 and CDR2 are MNHEY and SVGEGT. This CDR3 comprises 12 residues. V lost 5 bases to trimming and J lost 6 bases; unmatched junction nucleotides: 3.

The chain couples TRBV7-3 to TRBJ1-6, with D maybe TRBD1 (5 bases). V lost 2 bases and J lost 7, with 12 bases in between. This CDR3 comprises 15 residues. CDR1 is SGHTA, CDR2 FQGTGA, per germline. The CDR3 sequence: CASSLSAGKNSPLHF. CDR3 bases: TGTGCCAGCAGCTTATCGGCAGGGAAAAATTCACCCCTCCACTTT. The full variable domain, in which reference TRBV7-3 and TRBJ1-6 provide the parts outside the CDR3, is GAGVSQTPSNKVTEKGKYVELRCDPISGHTALYWYRQSLGQGPEFLIYFQGTGAADDSGLPNDRFFAVRPEGSVSTLKIQRTERGDSAVYLCASSLSAGKNSPLHFGNGTRLTVT.

V gene TRBV11-2 combines with J gene TRBJ2-3; D is undetermined. The CDR3 totals 14 residues. CDR1 is SGHAT and CDR2 is FQNNGV in the germline V gene. The V gene lost 3 bases and the J gene lost 2 bases, with 9 bases spanning the gap. CDR3 protein: CASSFVFLTDTQYF. In DNA form, the CDR3 reads TGTGCCAGCAGCTTCGTATTCCTCACAGATACGCAGTATTTT.

The chain joins TRBV3-1 (or the pseudogene TRBV3-2) to TRBJ1-2; a possible D gene is TRBD1 (6 bases). In germline, CDR1 is LGHDT, CDR2 YNNKEL (reference sequence). With 5 bases removed from V and 8 bases from J, the gap between germline ends came to 21 bases. The length of the CDR3 is 15 residues. The CDR3 is CASSRTGSGGRGYTF. The DNA of the CDR3 is TGTGCCAGCAGCAGAACAGGGTCAGGTGGAAGGGGCTACACCTTC.

The CDR3: CASSLGGIWAYEQYF. In nucleotides, the CDR3 is TGTGCCAGCAGCCTGGGAGGGATCTGGGCCTACGAGCAGTACTTC. V and J are TRBV5-6 and TRBJ2-7, with 7 bases matching TRBD2. This CDR3 contains 15 residues. Germline assignment: CDR1 SGHDT and CDR2 YYEEEE. V shed 4 bases, J shed 2 bases, and the junction held 9 bases outside the gene matches.